A single sample is the source of the 8 T cell receptor beta chains below, sequenced in a study of T cell changes during pregnancy in multiple sclerosis. Clones were sequenced by immunoSEQ multiplex PCR, and TCRdb holds only the in-frame ones, with some missing. The sample shows around 67,000 clones, around 90% of them seen only once. Sequencing used peripheral blood, obtained after pregnancy. All receptors derive from a female donor in good health, enrolled as a control in a pregnancy study.

The chain joins TRBV10-3 to TRBJ1-5; TRBD1 matches 11 bases. Losses at the gene ends were 7 bases for V and 6 bases for J; bases not matched to a gene: 8. CDR1 is ENHRY, CDR2 SYGVKD, per germline. This CDR3 is built from 15 residues. The CDR3 loop reads CAITPDRGLGQPQHF. Here the CDR3 DNA reads TGTGCCATCACACCGGACAGGGGGCTAGGTCAGCCCCAGCATTTT.

The chain couples TRBV29-1 to TRBJ1-4; 7 nucleotides match TRBD1. Germline V lookup: CDR1 SQVTM, CDR2 ANQGSEA. The CDR3 is 12 residues long. Losses at the gene ends were 7 bases for V and 10 bases for J; bases not matched to a gene: 9. The CDR3 coding sequence is TGCAGCGGATCAAATCGGACAGGAAAACTGTTTTTT. It yields the protein CSGSNRTGKLFF.

The sample holds one count of this clone. Distinct nucleotide sequences in the sample also encode this CDR3. The chain is built from TRBV12-5 and TRBJ1-4; TRBD1 is a possible D gene (5 bases). The CDR3 is 16 amino acids. Deletions cut 3 bases from V and 0 bases from J, with 11 bases between. In germline, CDR1 is LGHNT, CDR2 FRNRAP. The CDR3 protein is CASGLTGFATNEKLFF. In DNA, the CDR3 is TGTGCTAGTGGTTTAACAGGCTTCGCAACTAATGAAAAACTGTTTTTT.

The V and J genes are TRBV7-2 and TRBJ2-3; the D gene is possibly TRBD2 (5 bases). The germline V gene has CDR1 SGHTA and CDR2 FQGNSA. The CDR3 is made up of 14 amino acids. V lost 3 bases and J 4 bases, leaving 11 bases between the germline ends. The CDR3 DNA reads as TGTGCCAGCAGCTTGGACTCCTCTTCAGATACGCAGTATTTT. It translates to CASSLDSSSDTQYF.

The chain is built from TRBV6-1 and TRBJ1-2; 7 nucleotides align to TRBD1. The length of the CDR3 is 15 residues. In germline, CDR1 is MNHNS, CDR2 SASEGT. V dropped 2 bases and J dropped 1; count of bases not matched to a gene: 4. The CDR3 DNA reads as TGTGCCAGCAGTGAAAACAGGGGTGATAACTATGGCTACACCTTC. Translated: CASSENRGDNYGYTF.

The CDR3 loop is CASSLAGLRASEQYF. CDR3 in DNA: TGTGCCAGCAGCTTAGCGGGACTACGAGCCTCCGAGCAGTACTTC. The chain has TRBV7-9 and TRBJ2-7, with 7 nucleotides matching TRBD2. Trimming took 0 bases from V and 6 from J; bases not matched to a gene: 8. The germline V gene encodes CDR1 SEHNR and CDR2 FQNEAQ (reference sequence). The CDR3 contains 15 residues. The whole variable domain, filled in from reference TRBV7-9 and TRBJ2-7, reads DTGVSQNPRHKITKRGQNVTFRCDPISEHNRLYWYRQTLGQGPEFLTYFQNEAQLEKSRLLSDRFSAERPKGSFSTLEIQRTEQGDSAMYLCASSLAGLRASEQYFGPGTRLTVT.

The gene calls are TRBV7-2 and TRBJ2-7; 7 nucleotides agree with TRBD2. Germline-derived CDR1 and CDR2 are SGHTA and FQGNSA. This CDR3 is 16 amino acids long. V was clipped by 0 bases and J by 2 bases; unmatched bases: 7. In DNA form, the CDR3 reads TGTGCCAGCAGCTTAGCTGGGTCTAGCGGTGCCTACGAGCAGTACTTC. Translation: CASSLAGSSGAYEQYF.

The V call is TRBV6-5, the J call TRBJ1-5; 8 nucleotides align to TRBD1. V trimming: 6 bases; J trimming: 6 bases; junction bases outside the gene matches: 7. The CDR3 is made up of 14 amino acids. Germline loops: CDR1 MNHEY, CDR2 SVGAGI. This chain's CDR3 is CASSLGTGTQPQHF. The CDR3 DNA reads TGTGCCAGCAGCCTCGGGACAGGAACTCAGCCCCAGCATTTT.